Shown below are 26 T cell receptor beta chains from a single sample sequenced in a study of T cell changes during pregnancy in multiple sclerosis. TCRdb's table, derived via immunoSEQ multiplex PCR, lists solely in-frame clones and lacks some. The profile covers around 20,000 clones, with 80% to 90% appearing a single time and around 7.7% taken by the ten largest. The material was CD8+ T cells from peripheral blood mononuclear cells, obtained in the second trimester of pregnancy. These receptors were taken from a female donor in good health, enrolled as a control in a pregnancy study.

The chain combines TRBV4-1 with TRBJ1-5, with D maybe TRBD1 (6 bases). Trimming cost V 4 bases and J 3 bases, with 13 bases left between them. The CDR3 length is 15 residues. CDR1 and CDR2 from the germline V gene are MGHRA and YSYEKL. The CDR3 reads CASSLTTGPNQPQHF. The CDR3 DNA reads TGCGCCAGCAGCCTAACGACAGGCCCCAATCAGCCCCAGCATTTT.

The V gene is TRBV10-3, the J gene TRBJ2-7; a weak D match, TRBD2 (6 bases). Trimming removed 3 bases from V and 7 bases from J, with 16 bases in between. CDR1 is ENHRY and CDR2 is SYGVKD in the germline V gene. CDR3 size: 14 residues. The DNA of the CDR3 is TGTGCCATCAGTGATTGGCGGGGAGTCGAAGAGCAGTACTTC. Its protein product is CAISDWRGVEEQYF.

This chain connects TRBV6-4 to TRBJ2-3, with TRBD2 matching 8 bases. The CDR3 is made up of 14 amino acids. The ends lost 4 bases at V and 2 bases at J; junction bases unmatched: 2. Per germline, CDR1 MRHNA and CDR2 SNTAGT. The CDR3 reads CASSGSGATDTQYF. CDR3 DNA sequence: TGTGCCAGCAGTGGTAGCGGGGCCACAGATACGCAGTATTTT.

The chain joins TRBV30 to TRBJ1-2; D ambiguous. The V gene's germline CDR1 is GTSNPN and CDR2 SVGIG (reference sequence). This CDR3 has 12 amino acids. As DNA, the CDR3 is TGTGCTCTCCCCGTGGGAGGTTCTGGCTACACCTTC. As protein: CALPVGGSGYTF.

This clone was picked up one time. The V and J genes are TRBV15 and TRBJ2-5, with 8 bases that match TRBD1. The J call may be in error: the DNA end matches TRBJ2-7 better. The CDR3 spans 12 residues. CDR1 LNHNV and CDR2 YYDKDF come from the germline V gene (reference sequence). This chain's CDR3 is CATSGQGYEQYF. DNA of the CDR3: TGTGCCACCAGCGGACAGGGTTACGAGCAGTACTTC.

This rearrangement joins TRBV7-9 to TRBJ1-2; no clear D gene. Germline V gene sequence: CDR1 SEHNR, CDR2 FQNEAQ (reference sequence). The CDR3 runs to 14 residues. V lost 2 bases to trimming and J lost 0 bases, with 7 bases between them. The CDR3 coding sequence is TGTGCCAGCAGCTTAAGTCCGGCTAACTATGGCTACACCTTC. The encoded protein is CASSLSPANYGYTF.

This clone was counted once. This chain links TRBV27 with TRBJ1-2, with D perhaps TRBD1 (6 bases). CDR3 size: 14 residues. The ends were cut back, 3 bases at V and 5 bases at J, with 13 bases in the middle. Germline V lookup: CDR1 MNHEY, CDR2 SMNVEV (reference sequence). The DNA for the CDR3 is TGTGCCAGCAGTTTTATTGACAGGCAGTATGGCTACACCTTC. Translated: CASSFIDRQYGYTF.

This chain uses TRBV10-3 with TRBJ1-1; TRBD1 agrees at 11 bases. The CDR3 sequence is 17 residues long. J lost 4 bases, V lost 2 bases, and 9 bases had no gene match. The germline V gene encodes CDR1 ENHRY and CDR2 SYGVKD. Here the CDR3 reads CAISEGTGGFWGTEAFF. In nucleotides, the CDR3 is TGTGCCATCAGTGAGGGGACAGGGGGGTTTTGGGGCACTGAAGCTTTCTTT.

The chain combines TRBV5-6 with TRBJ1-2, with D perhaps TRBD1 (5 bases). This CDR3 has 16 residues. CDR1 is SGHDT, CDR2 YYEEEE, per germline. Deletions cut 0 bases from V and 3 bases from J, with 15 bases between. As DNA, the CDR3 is TGTGCCAGCAGCTTGGCCTCAGGGATTCTTTACTATGGCTACACCTTC. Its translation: CASSLASGILYYGYTF.

The DNA of the CDR3 is TGCGCCAGCAGTGATTCGGCTTACCGGGATGAGCAGTTCTTC. Translating it yields CASSDSAYRDEQFF. The V and J genes are TRBV10-2 and TRBJ2-1; D unresolved. Germline assignment: CDR1 WSHSY and CDR2 SAAADI. The CDR3 has 14 amino acids. The ends were cut back, 3 bases at V and 8 bases at J, with 14 bases in the middle.

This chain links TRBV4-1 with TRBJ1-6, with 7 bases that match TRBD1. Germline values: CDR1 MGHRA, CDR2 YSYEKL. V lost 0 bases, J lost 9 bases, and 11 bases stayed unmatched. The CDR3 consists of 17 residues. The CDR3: CASSQEGSTGPVSPLHF. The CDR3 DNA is TGCGCCAGCAGCCAAGAGGGCTCGACAGGGCCTGTTTCACCCCTCCACTTT.

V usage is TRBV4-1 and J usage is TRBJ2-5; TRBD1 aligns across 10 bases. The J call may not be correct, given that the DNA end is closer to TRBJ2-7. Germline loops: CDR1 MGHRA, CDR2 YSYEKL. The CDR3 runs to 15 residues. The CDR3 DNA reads TGCGCCAGCAGCCACGGACAGGGGGGTTACTACGAGCAGTACTTC. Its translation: CASSHGQGGYYEQYF.

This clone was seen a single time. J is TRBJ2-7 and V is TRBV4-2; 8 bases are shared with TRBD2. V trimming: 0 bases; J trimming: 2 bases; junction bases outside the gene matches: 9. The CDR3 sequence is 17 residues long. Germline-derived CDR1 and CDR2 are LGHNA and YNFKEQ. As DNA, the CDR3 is TGTGCCAGCAGCCAAGATCGAAGTAGCGGGGAGGCCTACGAGCAGTACTTC. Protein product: CASSQDRSSGEAYEQYF.

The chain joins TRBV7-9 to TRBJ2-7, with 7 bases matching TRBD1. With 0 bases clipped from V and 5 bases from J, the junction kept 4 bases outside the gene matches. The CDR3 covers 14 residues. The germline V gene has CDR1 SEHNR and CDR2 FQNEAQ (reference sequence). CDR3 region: CASSLATGLDEQYF. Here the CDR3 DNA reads TGTGCCAGCAGCTTAGCGACAGGGCTCGACGAGCAGTACTTC.

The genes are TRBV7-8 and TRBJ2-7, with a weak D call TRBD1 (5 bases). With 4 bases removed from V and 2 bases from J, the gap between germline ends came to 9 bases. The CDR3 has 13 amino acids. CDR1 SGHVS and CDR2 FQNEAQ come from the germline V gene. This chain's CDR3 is CASSSRQPYEQYF. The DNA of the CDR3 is TGTGCCAGCAGCTCCAGACAGCCCTACGAGCAGTACTTC.

The CDR3 reads CASSYLSGFETQYF. CDR3 DNA: TGTGCCAGCAGTTATCTCAGTGGTTTCGAGACCCAGTACTTC. V is TRBV6-5 and J is TRBJ2-5; D is unclear. Germline CDR1 MNHEY, CDR2 SVGAGI. V was clipped by 3 bases and J by 5 bases, with 13 bases between them. The CDR3 contains 14 residues.

In DNA, the CDR3 is TGCGCCAGCAGCTGGAGGGAAGCGGGGGGGCCCTCCTACGAGCAGTACTTC. Protein product: CASSWREAGGPSYEQYF. The chain carries TRBV5-1 and TRBJ2-7; 10 bases match TRBD2. The CDR3 loop spans 17 amino acids. Germline CDR1 and CDR2: SGHRS and YFSETQ. Trimming took 3 bases from V and 0 from J; bases not matched to a gene: 9.

The DNA of the CDR3 is TGTGCCAGCAGCGGTATGTCCGGGACAGGGTTCGATGGCTACACCTTC. The encoded protein is CASSGMSGTGFDGYTF. V is TRBV9 and J is TRBJ1-2; TRBD1 aligns across 9 bases. Germline assignment: CDR1 SGDLS and CDR2 YYNGEE. This CDR3 has 16 amino acids. The V gene end was trimmed by 3 bases and the J gene end by 6 bases; junction bases not matched to a gene: 12.

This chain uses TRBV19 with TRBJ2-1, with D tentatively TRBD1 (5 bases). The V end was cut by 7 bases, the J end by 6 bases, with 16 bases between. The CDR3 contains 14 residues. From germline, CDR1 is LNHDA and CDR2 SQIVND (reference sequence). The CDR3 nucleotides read TGTGCCAGTAACCAGGGCACACCTGTCAATGAGCAGTTCTTC. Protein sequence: CASNQGTPVNEQFF.

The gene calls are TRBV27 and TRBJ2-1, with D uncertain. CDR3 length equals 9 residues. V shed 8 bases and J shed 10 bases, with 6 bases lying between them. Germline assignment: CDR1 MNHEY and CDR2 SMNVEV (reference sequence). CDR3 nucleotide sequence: TGTGCCAGCGGTTCGGAGCAGTTCTTC. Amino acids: CASGSEQFF.

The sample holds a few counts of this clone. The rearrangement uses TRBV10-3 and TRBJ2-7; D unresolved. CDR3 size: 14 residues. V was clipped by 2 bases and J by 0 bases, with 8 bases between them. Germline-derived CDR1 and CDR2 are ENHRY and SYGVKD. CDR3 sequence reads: CAISEEESSYEQYF. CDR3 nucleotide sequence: TGTGCCATCAGTGAGGAGGAGAGCTCCTACGAGCAGTACTTC.

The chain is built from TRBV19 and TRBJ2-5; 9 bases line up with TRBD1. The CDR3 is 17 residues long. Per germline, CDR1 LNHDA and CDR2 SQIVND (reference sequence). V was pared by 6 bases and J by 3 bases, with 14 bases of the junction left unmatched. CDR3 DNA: TGTGCCAGTAGGCGCGGACGCTGGGGACAGGGTGAAGAGACCCAGTACTTC. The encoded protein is CASRRGRWGQGEETQYF.

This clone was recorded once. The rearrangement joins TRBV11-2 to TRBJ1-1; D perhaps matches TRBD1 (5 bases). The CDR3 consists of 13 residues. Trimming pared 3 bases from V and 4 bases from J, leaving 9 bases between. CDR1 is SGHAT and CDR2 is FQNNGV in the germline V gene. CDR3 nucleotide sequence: TGTGCCAGCAGCTTTGGCCAGGGCACTGAAGCTTTCTTT. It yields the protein CASSFGQGTEAFF.

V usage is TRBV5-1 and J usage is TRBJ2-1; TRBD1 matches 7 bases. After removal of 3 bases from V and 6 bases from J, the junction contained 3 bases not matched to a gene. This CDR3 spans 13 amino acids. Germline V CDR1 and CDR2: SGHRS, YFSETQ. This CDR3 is CASSWDSPNEQFF. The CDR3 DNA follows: TGCGCCAGCAGCTGGGACAGCCCCAATGAGCAGTTCTTC.

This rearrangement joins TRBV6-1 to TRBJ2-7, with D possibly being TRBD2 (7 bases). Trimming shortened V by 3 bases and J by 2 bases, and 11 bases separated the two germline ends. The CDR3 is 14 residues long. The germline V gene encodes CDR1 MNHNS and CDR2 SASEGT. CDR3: CASSDRGDTYEQYF. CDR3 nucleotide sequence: TGTGCCAGCAGTGACCGGGGGGACACCTACGAGCAGTACTTC.

This CDR3 is CASSPPGQGGYGYTF. The CDR3 nucleotides are TGTGCCAGCAGCCCCCCGGGACAGGGGGGCTATGGCTACACCTTC. V gene TRBV11-2 combines with J gene TRBJ1-2, with 11 bases that match TRBD1. Germline V lookup: CDR1 SGHAT, CDR2 FQNNGV. Trimming at V came to 5 bases and at J to 4 bases, leaving 6 bases not matched to a gene. The CDR3 length is 15 residues. The whole variable domain, remainder taken from reference TRBV11-2 and TRBJ1-2, is EAGVAQSPRYKIIEKRQSVAFWCNPISGHATLYWYQQILGQGPKLLIQFQNNGVVDDSQLPKDRFSAERLKGVDSTLKIQPAKLEDSAVYLCASSPPGQGGYGYTFGSGTRLTVV.